The TCR beta chain under discussion was sequenced for a study of blood T cell repertoires in COVID-19. About the research overall: Researchers got acute and convalescent COVID-19 samples from the United States, Italy and Spain.

In the study's own analysis: Amplification with reference gene primers provided the estimates of nucleated cell counts. The repertoire was sequenced with immunoSEQ multiplex PCR; TCRdb's copy has only in-frame clones and lacks some. The V and J calls and the clone size are those of that table, but D and trimming were determined from the DNA. This sample has over 120,000 clones, with approximately 87% found just once. This CDR3 has 15 residues. Germline V lookup: CDR1 GTSNPN, CDR2 SVGIG (reference sequence). V lost 0 bases to trimming and J lost 4 bases, with 14 bases between them. The source is a woman in her forties or fifties with active or convalescent COVID-19. The sample consisted of peripheral blood. V and J are TRBV30 and TRBJ2-3; the D gene is possibly TRBD1 (6 bases). This CDR3 is CAWSVQGAEADTQYF. The DNA of the CDR3 is TGTGCCTGGAGTGTACAGGGAGCCGAAGCAGATACGCAGTATTTT.